This TCR beta chain is drawn from a study of human T cells and chemical hapten exposure. Turning to the study itself: Patients, chiefly female, had alopecia areata, totalis or universalis.

One entry per CDR3 protein results from TCRdb running MiXCR on the RACE reads. The data show about 37,000 distinct CDR3 sequences, roughly 6.4% seen once. Time point reported: patch test 1, 2 weeks after DPC sensitization. The treatment: therapeutic diphenylcyclopropenone sensitization with weekly scalp DPC. The starting material, unfractionated whole blood, was used for total RNA extraction. The donor pool consisted of alopecia patients aged 18 to 70 years, considered suitable for DPC. Study-level results: The count of PT1 expanded TCRs correlated positively with patch test score. TCRs above 1 in 1000 frequency stayed constant with DPC sensitization.

About this clonotype itself: Its antigen is not known.

Germline V lookup: CDR1 SGHDT, CDR2 YYEEEE. The CDR3 consists of 14 residues. Trimming stripped 0 bases from V and 2 bases from J, with 9 bases between. The starting material was whole blood, obtained in connection with sensitization to the hapten diphenylcyclopropenone (DPC). The clonotype was recovered from a woman aged 30 to 39 with alopecia areata. Some clones in this sample may be carry-over from other donors' samples. This chain joins TRBV5-6 and TRBJ2-7; D is possibly TRBD1 or TRBD2 (5 bases each). CDR3 DNA sequence: TGTGCCAGCAGCTTGGGGGGGATCGCCTACGAGCAGTACTTC. This encodes CASSLGGIAYEQYF.